These 32 T cell receptor beta chains originate from one sample sequenced in a study of blood T cell repertoires in COVID-19. Some clones are missing from TCRdb's copy, which holds only in-frame ones; the method was immunoSEQ multiplex PCR. The sample has about 160,000 clones; about 88% are singletons. The sample was peripheral blood. Receptor source: a woman aged 50 to 60 with COVID-19, enrolled during active disease.

In this sample, this clone turned up once. The chain is built from TRBV19 and TRBJ2-3; D is undetermined. The CDR3 contains 15 residues. Germline-derived CDR1 and CDR2 are LNHDA and SQIVND (reference sequence). The V and J ends lost 3 bases and 0 bases respectively, with 10 bases between them. CDR3 sequence (DNA): TGTGCCAGTAGTATGGCAGTTTATAGCACAGATACGCAGTATTTT. Translated, it gives CASSMAVYSTDTQYF.

The rearrangement links TRBV4-1 to TRBJ1-5; TRBD1 matches 8 bases. Germline V gene data show CDR1 as MGHRA and CDR2 as YSYEKL. The V segment lost 6 bases and the J segment 5 bases; nucleotides outside the gene matches: 3. The CDR3 runs to 13 residues. The CDR3, as DNA: TGCGCCAGCAGACAGACAGGGGATCAGCCCCAGCATTTT. The encoded protein is CASRQTGDQPQHF.

The chain couples TRBV2 to TRBJ1-1; possibly TRBD1 for D (5 bases). The germline V and J ends were trimmed by 6 bases and 4 bases, with 12 bases remaining between them. CDR3 length: 13 residues. Germline V lookup: CDR1 SNHLY, CDR2 FYNNEI. The CDR3 DNA reads TGTGCCAGCAGCATCTTCGGGGGCACTGAAGCTTTCTTT. Translating gives CASSIFGGTEAFF.

This rearrangement joins TRBV12-3 or TRBV12-4 to TRBJ1-3; D is unclear. CDR3 length: 12 amino acids. The V end lost 2 bases, the J end lost 3 bases, and 2 bases lay between the germline ends. CDR3 sequence reads: CASSLLGNTIYF. The CDR3 region has the DNA TGTGCCAGCAGTTTACTTGGAAACACCATATATTTT.

The chain recombines TRBV6-6 with TRBJ1-2, with a weak D call TRBD1 (5 bases). This CDR3 is 14 amino acids long. Germline V CDR1 and CDR2: MNHNY, SVGAGI (reference sequence). Trimming pared 6 bases from V and 4 bases from J, leaving 15 bases between. The CDR3 region has the DNA TGTGCCAGCAGGACAGACCAATCCGTCTATGGCTACACCTTC. It codes for CASRTDQSVYGYTF.

This clone was recorded a few times. The chain couples TRBV5-5 to TRBJ1-2; no definite D call. Germline loops: CDR1 SGHKS, CDR2 YYEKEE (reference sequence). Trimming stripped 1 base from V and 4 bases from J, with 14 bases between. CDR3 length equals 15 residues. The CDR3 DNA sequence: TGTGCCAGCAGCTTGAACATCGTCTCCCTCTATGGCTACACCTTC. Translating it yields CASSLNIVSLYGYTF.

The chain couples TRBV18 to TRBJ2-5, with TRBD1 as a possible D gene (6 bases). V lost 4 bases, J lost 1 base, and 7 bases lay in between. This CDR3 is 13 amino acids long. Germline CDR1 KGHSH, CDR2 LQKENI. The CDR3 is CASSQGVQETQYF. Written as DNA, the CDR3 is TGTGCCAGCTCACAGGGGGTCCAAGAGACCCAGTACTTC.

The chain links TRBV29-1 to TRBJ2-7; the match to TRBD2 covers 7 bases. CDR1 SQVTM and CDR2 ANQGSEA come from the germline V gene. Trimming removed 5 bases from V and 3 bases from J; junction bases left unmatched: 13. CDR3 length: 15 amino acids. The CDR3 region has the DNA TGCAGCGTTTGGGGAGGGGAGGTGACTGACTACGAGCAGTACTTC. Protein product: CSVWGGEVTDYEQYF.

With regard to this clone: An end of the junction does not agree with germline; a read error may underlie this. V and J are TRBV3-1 (or the pseudogene TRBV3-2) and TRBJ1-2; TRBD1 is a possible D gene (5 bases). Germline V gene sequence: CDR1 LGHDT, CDR2 YNNKEL (reference sequence). This CDR3 spans 12 amino acids. CDR3 DNA sequence: TGTGCCAGCAGGCAAGGGGCGAGAGGCTACACCTTC. Amino acids: CASRQGARGYTF.

This chain connects TRBV19 to TRBJ1-5; 11 bases are shared with TRBD1. Germline V gene sequence: CDR1 LNHDA, CDR2 SQIVND (reference sequence). The CDR3 consists of 16 residues. With V trimmed by 6 bases and J by 14 bases, 18 bases remained unmatched. The CDR3 DNA follows: TGTGCCAGTAGCCCTCCGGGACAGGGGGGGGGACATAGAAAGCATTTT. Translated: CASSPPGQGGGHRKHF.

The genes are TRBV29-1 and TRBJ2-7; D perhaps matches TRBD2 (6 bases). Trimming stripped 1 base from V and 4 bases from J, with 11 bases between. The CDR3 sequence is 13 residues long. CDR1 is SQVTM and CDR2 is ANQGSEA in the germline V gene. CDR3 residues: CSVEGRGGYEQYF. The DNA for the CDR3 is TGCAGCGTTGAAGGGCGGGGAGGTTACGAGCAGTACTTC.

J is TRBJ2-2 and V is TRBV11-3; D not certain. V was cut by 1 base and J by 6 bases, with 6 bases left in between. Germline V CDR1 and CDR2: SGHNT, YENEEA. CDR3 size: 13 residues. The CDR3 bases are TGTGCCAGCAGCTTAGTAGCTCCCGGGGAGCTGTTTTTT. Translation gives CASSLVAPGELFF.

This chain joins TRBV5-1 and TRBJ2-3; 8 bases are shared with TRBD2. Germline V lookup: CDR1 SGHRS, CDR2 YFSETQ. The CDR3 has 14 amino acids. Trimming took 4 bases from V and 4 from J; bases not matched to a gene: 5. The CDR3 protein is CASSSGGLSDTQYF. For the CDR3, the DNA is TGCGCCAGCAGCAGCGGGGGACTCTCAGATACGCAGTATTTT.

The chain couples TRBV5-6 to TRBJ1-2, with 8 positions matching TRBD1. V lost 2 bases to trimming and J lost 0 bases; unmatched junction nucleotides: 6. This CDR3 has 16 amino acids. Germline CDR1 is SGHDT and CDR2 is YYEEEE. This CDR3 is CASSFRRGRPNYGYTF. DNA for the CDR3: TGTGCCAGCAGCTTTCGCAGGGGGCGTCCTAACTATGGCTACACCTTC.

The chain couples TRBV11-2 to TRBJ2-2, with D maybe TRBD1 (6 bases). Germline lookup yields CDR1 SGHAT and CDR2 FQNNGV. This CDR3 has 15 amino acids. V dropped 1 base and J dropped 3 bases, with 9 bases sitting between them. In nucleotides, the CDR3 is TGTGCCAGCAGCTTAGCTTACAGGGACACCGGGGAGCTGTTTTTT. It is translated as CASSLAYRDTGELFF. Drawing the rest from reference TRBV11-2 and TRBJ2-2, the complete variable domain is EAGVAQSPRYKIIEKRQSVAFWCNPISGHATLYWYQQILGQGPKLLIQFQNNGVVDDSQLPKDRFSAERLKGVDSTLKIQPAKLEDSAVYLCASSLAYRDTGELFFGEGSRLTVL.

CDR3: CASSEEHRGHTGELFF. CDR3 in DNA: TGTGCCAGCAGTGAAGAGCACAGGGGGCATACCGGGGAGCTGTTTTTT. V gene TRBV6-1 combines with J gene TRBJ2-2; TRBD1 matches at 9 bases. CDR1 is MNHNS and CDR2 is SASEGT in the germline V gene. The CDR3 runs 16 residues. The ends lost 1 base at V and 5 bases at J; junction bases unmatched: 5.

This clone was observed a few times. In DNA form, the CDR3 reads TGTGCCAGCAGTTACGCGGGGGTCTCTGTAGGCTACACCTTC. Translating gives CASSYAGVSVGYTF. V is TRBV6-5 and J is TRBJ1-2, with D perhaps TRBD1 (5 bases). The CDR3 sequence is 14 residues long. Trimming took off 2 bases at V and 8 bases at J, with 15 bases between the two ends. Germline CDR1 and CDR2: MNHEY and SVGAGI.

The CDR3 DNA sequence: TGTGCCAGCAGTTTCCTTCAGGGACAGGGTGGAGAGACCCAGTACTTC. Protein sequence: CASSFLQGQGGETQYF. V and J are TRBV28 and TRBJ2-5; 9 nucleotides agree with TRBD1. The germline gives CDR1 MDHEN, CDR2 SYDVKM. This CDR3 is 16 amino acids long. V dropped 3 bases and J dropped 4; count of bases not matched to a gene: 9.

The chain has TRBV19 and TRBJ1-5, with 7 bases matching TRBD1. The CDR3 is made up of 14 amino acids. Germline V lookup: CDR1 LNHDA, CDR2 SQIVND (reference sequence). J was trimmed by 2 bases and V by 5 bases; bases with no gene match: 3. CDR3: CASSATGGNQPQHF. CDR3 DNA sequence: TGTGCCAGTAGTGCAACAGGGGGCAATCAGCCCCAGCATTTT.

The chain carries TRBV28 and TRBJ1-2; 10 bases are shared with TRBD1. Germline CDR1 reads MDHEN; CDR2 reads SYDVKM. The ends lost 7 bases at V and 6 bases at J; junction bases unmatched: 11. CDR3 length: 15 amino acids. CDR3 residues: CASNRPGQGINGYTF. DNA of the CDR3: TGTGCCAGCAATAGACCGGGACAGGGGATAAATGGCTACACCTTC.

This clone appeared many times. The genes are TRBV24-1 and TRBJ2-2; 9 bases agree with TRBD2. The trim removed 0 bases at V and 3 bases at J, leaving 4 bases unmatched. Germline CDR1 KGHDR, CDR2 SFDVKD. The CDR3 is 17 residues long. The chain's CDR3 is CATSDLSSGVYTGELFF. CDR3 nucleotides: TGTGCCACCAGTGATTTGTCTAGCGGGGTATACACCGGGGAGCTGTTTTTT.

J is TRBJ1-1 and V is TRBV28; D is perhaps TRBD1 (5 bases). CDR1 and CDR2 (germline): MDHEN, SYDVKM. This CDR3 is built from 13 residues. V lost 6 bases, J lost 5 bases, and 13 bases lay in between. The CDR3 nucleotides are TGTGCCAGCAGCTCCCCGGGGGGGACTGAAGCTTTCTTT. Protein sequence: CASSSPGGTEAFF.

V gene TRBV19 combines with J gene TRBJ2-7; 9 bases map to TRBD1. The CDR3 runs 14 residues. Germline CDR1 LNHDA, CDR2 SQIVND (reference sequence). V gave up 5 bases and J gave up 3 bases; unmatched junction bases: 5. The CDR3 region has the DNA TGTGCCAGTAGTGGCACAGGGGGCGGCTACGAGCAGTACTTC. Translation gives CASSGTGGGYEQYF.

The rearrangement joins TRBV10-3 to TRBJ2-7, with 9 positions matching TRBD1. Germline V gene data show CDR1 as ENHRY and CDR2 as SYGVKD. This CDR3 region has 16 residues. J gave up 3 bases and V 0 bases, and 6 bases lay outside the gene matches. CDR3 sequence (DNA): TGTGCCATCAGTGAGTCAAGGAACAGGGGGCTCTACGAGCAGTACTTC. Its protein product is CAISESRNRGLYEQYF.

This clone was found once. The genes are TRBV6-1 and TRBJ1-6, with TRBD1 identical over 7 bases. CDR3 size: 15 residues. Trimming cost V 2 bases and J 12 bases; bases outside gene matches: 10. Germline assignment: CDR1 MNHNS and CDR2 SASEGT. This CDR3 is CASSELRDRTKPLHF. CDR3 sequence (DNA): TGTGCCAGCAGTGAACTCCGGGACAGAACGAAACCCCTCCACTTT.

This clone was recorded a few times. V and J are TRBV19 and TRBJ1-1, with 7 bases fitting TRBD1. Per the germline V gene, CDR1 is LNHDA and CDR2 is SQIVND (reference sequence). The V segment lost 7 bases and the J segment 0 bases; nucleotides outside the gene matches: 5. The CDR3 is made up of 14 amino acids. The CDR3 coding sequence is TGTGCCAGTAACCGGGGGACAGTGAACACTGAAGCTTTCTTT. Translated: CASNRGTVNTEAFF. The complete variable domain, with remaining parts taken from reference TRBV19 and TRBJ1-1, reads DGGITQSPKYLFRKEGQNVTLSCEQNLNHDAMYWYRQDPGQGLRLIYYSQIVNDFQKGDIAEGYSVSREKKESFPLTVTSAQKNPTAFYLCASNRGTVNTEAFFGQGTRLTVV.

This chain connects TRBV7-9 to TRBJ1-6; the match to TRBD1 covers 7 bases. This CDR3 comprises 12 residues. Germline V gives CDR1 SEHNR, CDR2 FQNEAQ (reference sequence). V gave up 5 bases and J gave up 16 bases; unmatched junction bases: 8. The CDR3, as DNA: TGTGCCAGCAGCCTTAGTCTGACAGGGCTCCACTTT. It is translated as CASSLSLTGLHF. Drawing the rest from reference TRBV7-9 and TRBJ1-6, the complete variable domain is DTGVSQNPRHKITKRGQNVTFRCDPISEHNRLYWYRQTLGQGPEFLTYFQNEAQLEKSRLLSDRFSAERPKGSFSTLEIQRTEQGDSAMYLCASSLSLTGLHFGNGTRLTVT.

The rearrangement links TRBV3-1 (or the pseudogene TRBV3-2) to TRBJ2-3; the match to TRBD2 covers 8 bases. CDR1 is LGHDT and CDR2 is YNNKEL in the germline V gene (reference sequence). With V trimmed by 0 bases and J by 3 bases, 8 bases remained unmatched. The CDR3 runs 17 residues. For the CDR3, the DNA is TGTGCCAGCAGCCAAGATCAAGTTGGCGGGGGGACAGATACGCAGTATTTT. Translation: CASSQDQVGGGTDTQYF.

The V call is TRBV5-6, the J call TRBJ2-7, with 8 positions matching TRBD2. The germline gives CDR1 SGHDT, CDR2 YYEEEE. With V trimmed by 4 bases and J by 3 bases, 9 bases remained unmatched. This CDR3 spans 15 amino acids. The CDR3, as DNA: TGTGCCAGCAGCCCTTTGCGGGGGGCAGACTACGAGCAGTACTTC. The encoded protein is CASSPLRGADYEQYF.

The chain is built from TRBV9 and TRBJ1-2, with a possible D match to TRBD1 (6 bases). Between the trimmed V and J ends, which lost 4 bases and 4 bases, there was a span of 17 bases. CDR1 and CDR2 (germline): SGDLS, YYNGEE. The CDR3 extends over 15 amino acids. As DNA, the CDR3 is TGTGCCAGCAGCCCTAGGGGGGGCCCAGGCTATGGCTACACCTTC. It specifies CASSPRGGPGYGYTF. Filled out from reference TRBV9 and TRBJ1-2, the complete variable domain reads DSGVTQTPKHLITATGQRVTLRCSPRSGDLSVYWYQQSLDQGLQFLIQYYNGEERAKGNILERFSAQQFPDLHSELNLSSLELGDSALYFCASSPRGGPGYGYTFGSGTRLTVV.

For this clone: The identical CDR3 is also encoded by other nucleotide sequences in the sample. V and J are TRBV5-1 and TRBJ2-5; possible D gene TRBD2, 6 bases. Germline CDR1 reads SGHRS; CDR2 reads YFSETQ. The CDR3 sequence is 12 residues long. V was clipped by 4 bases and J by 5 bases, with 9 bases between them. The CDR3 sequence is CASSGGEETQYF. The CDR3 DNA reads as TGCGCCAGCAGCGGCGGGGAGGAGACCCAGTACTTC.

The V call is TRBV9, the J call TRBJ1-2; weak D call: TRBD1 (5 bases). Trimming took off 0 bases at V and 7 bases at J, with 10 bases between the two ends. Germline V CDR1 and CDR2: SGDLS, YYNGEE. The CDR3 is 13 residues long. The CDR3: CASSVGRGAGYTF. CDR3 DNA sequence: TGTGCCAGCAGCGTAGGGAGGGGTGCTGGCTACACCTTC.